The table lists the clone carrying this T cell receptor beta chain with a few counts. Its antigen is undetermined. Other DNA sequences in this sample translate to the same CDR3. The data originate from a study of beta chain features in type 1 diabetes. Study-level background: No patient-donor differences in age, gender, total cells or subset yield. Across every sample, 100 million to 130 million sorted cells were examined in total.

Study-wide findings and caveats: Type 1 diabetes patients had TCRB CDR3s that were shorter (moderately but significantly so) in all four CD4+ subsets. VDJ junctions from type 1 diabetes patients carried fewer insertions and larger deletions.

The whole isolated RNA underwent reverse transcription, so sequencing captured expressed TCRB transcripts. Clones were read by immunoSEQ multiplex PCR, and TCRdb kept only the in-frame ones, dropping some. The table includes a few hundred thousand clones, roughly a tenth detected once. This TCR was sampled from a man aged 25 to 40 with type 1 diabetes. Sequencing input: naive CD4+ T cells from blood.

CDR3: CASSPRTSGGTDTQYF. The DNA for the CDR3 is TGTGCCAGCAGCCCAAGGACTAGCGGGGGTACAGATACGCAGTATTTT. The chain links TRBV9 to TRBJ2-3, with 13 bases identical to TRBD2. The V and J ends lost 4 bases and 3 bases, in that order; junction bases with no gene match: 5. CDR1 and CDR2 (germline): SGDLS, YYNGEE. This CDR3 spans 16 amino acids.